This T cell receptor beta chain was captured in a study of OX40 agonist ivuxolimab in advanced cancers. Overall study: In this trial design, patients received ivuxolimab intravenously at 0.01 to 10 mg/kg every 2 weeks. The dose-escalation group included hepatocellular carcinoma, melanoma, renal cell carcinoma and head and neck cancer. Study-level results: Expanded peripheral T-cell antigen specificity went undetermined.

Regarding this clone: What it recognizes is unknown.

Sequenced by immunoSEQ multiplex PCR; TCRdb stores in-frame clones only, minus some. Among about 40,000 clones listed, roughly 90% were seen once. The CDR3 runs 12 residues. Germline-derived CDR1 and CDR2 are SQVTM and ANQGSEA. V lost 6 bases, J lost 9 bases, and 8 bases stayed unmatched. Here the sequenced sample was CD4+ or CD8+ T cells sorted from blood, taken in a trial of the OX40 agonist ivuxolimab. The chain combines TRBV29-1 with TRBJ2-1, with TRBD1 identical over 7 bases. The source is an adult with an advanced solid tumor such as melanoma, head and neck, liver or kidney cancer. CDR3 amino acids: CSVTGLGLEQFF. The CDR3 region has the DNA TGCAGCGTGACAGGGTTAGGGCTTGAGCAGTTCTTC.